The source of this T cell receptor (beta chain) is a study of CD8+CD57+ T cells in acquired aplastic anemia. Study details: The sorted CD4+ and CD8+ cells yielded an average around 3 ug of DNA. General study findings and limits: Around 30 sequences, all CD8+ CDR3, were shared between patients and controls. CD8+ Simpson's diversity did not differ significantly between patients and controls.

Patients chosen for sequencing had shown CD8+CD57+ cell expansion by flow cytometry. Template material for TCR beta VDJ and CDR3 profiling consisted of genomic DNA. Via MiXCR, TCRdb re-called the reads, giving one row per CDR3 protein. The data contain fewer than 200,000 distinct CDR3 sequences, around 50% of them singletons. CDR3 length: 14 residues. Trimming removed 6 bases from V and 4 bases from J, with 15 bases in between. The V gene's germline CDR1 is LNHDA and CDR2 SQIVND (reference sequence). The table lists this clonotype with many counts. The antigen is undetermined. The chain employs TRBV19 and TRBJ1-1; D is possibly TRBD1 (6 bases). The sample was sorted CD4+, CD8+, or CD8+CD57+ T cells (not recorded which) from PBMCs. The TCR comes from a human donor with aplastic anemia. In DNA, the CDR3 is TGTGCCAGTAGCCAGGACAGCCCGGGCACTGAAGCTTTCTTT. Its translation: CASSQDSPGTEAFF.